This TCR beta chain is drawn from a study of cytomegalovirus exposure and HLA in healthy donors. General study points: Subsequent analysis found a tendency for first-cohort TCR clusters to co-occur within the 120 or so validation repertoires. Overall, about 160 TCR beta chains were annotated as cytomegalovirus-associated. Reports showed the classifier diagnosing cytomegalovirus status with high specificity and sensitivity.

Trimming took 2 bases from V and 1 from J, leaving 4 bases between them. The CDR3 totals 13 residues. Germline V gives CDR1 SGHTS, CDR2 YDEGEE. This clone showed up just once. Antigen unknown. The protocol was immunoSEQ multiplex PCR, while the TCRdb copy is restricted to in-frame clones and leaves out a portion. The profile shows roughly 260,000 clones, about 87% of them singletons. This TCR derives from a man younger than 35 in good health and CMV-seronegative. J is TRBJ1-5 and V is TRBV5-8; the D is unclear. Material for sequencing was PBMCs. CDR3 loop: CASSFQSNQPQHF. DNA of the CDR3: TGTGCCAGCAGCTTTCAGAGCAATCAGCCCCAGCATTTT.